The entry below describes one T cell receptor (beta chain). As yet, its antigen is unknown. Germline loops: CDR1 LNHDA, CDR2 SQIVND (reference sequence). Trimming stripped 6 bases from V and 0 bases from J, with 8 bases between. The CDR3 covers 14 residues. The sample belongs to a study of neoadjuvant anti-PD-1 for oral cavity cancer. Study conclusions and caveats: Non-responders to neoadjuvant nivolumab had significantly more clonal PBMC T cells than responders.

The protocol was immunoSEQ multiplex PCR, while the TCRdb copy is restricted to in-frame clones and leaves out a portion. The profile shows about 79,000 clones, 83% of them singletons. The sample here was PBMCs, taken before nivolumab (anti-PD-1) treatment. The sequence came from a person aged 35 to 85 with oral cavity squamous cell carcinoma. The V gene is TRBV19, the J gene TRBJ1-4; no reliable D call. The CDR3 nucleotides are TGTGCCAGTAGAAGGAGAGCAACTAATGAAAAACTGTTTTTT. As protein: CASRRRATNEKLFF. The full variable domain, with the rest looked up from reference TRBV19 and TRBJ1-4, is DGGITQSPKYLFRKEGQNVTLSCEQNLNHDAMYWYRQDPGQGLRLIYYSQIVNDFQKGDIAEGYSVSREKKESFPLTVTSAQKNPTAFYLCASRRRATNEKLFFGSGTQLSVL.